This entry is about one T cell receptor (beta chain). Its cognate antigen is unknown. This entry is derived from a study of early T cells in non-severe SARS-CoV-2 infection. At the level of the study: Sequencing was performed on bulk RNA from unsorted whole blood, leaving chains unpaired.

Study results and limitations: VDJdb matching skewed toward anti-spike CD8 responses, missing private and CD4 specificities.

A single record per CDR3 protein comes from TCRdb applying MiXCR to the 5' RACE reads. The data contain about 36,000 distinct CDR3 sequences, approximately 10% of them singletons. Germline V gives CDR1 SGHTA, CDR2 FQGNSA. This CDR3 is built from 12 residues. V was trimmed by 3 bases and J by 7 bases, leaving 6 bases between them. Sequenced input: whole blood. The source is an adult who was a healthcare worker with PCR-confirmed SARS-CoV-2 infection or an uninfected control (not recorded which). V gene TRBV7-2 combines with J gene TRBJ2-2; D unclear. Here the CDR3 DNA reads TGTGCCAGCAGCTTTTGGGGCGGGGAGCTGTTTTTT. This sequence encodes CASSFWGGELFF.